The rows below give T cell receptor beta chains drawn from one sample of a study of blood T cell repertoires in COVID-19. The table came from immunoSEQ multiplex PCR; TCRdb's copy has only in-frame clones and leaves some out. The table includes 380,000 or so clones, about 89% detected once. The source material was peripheral blood. These receptors were collected from a man aged 40-49 years with acute or convalescent COVID-19. The CDR3 runs from the conserved cysteine through the conserved F or W. D genes are given only for firm matches. Where a row states a size, it is once, few, many or the class of an expanded clone; other rows omit it.

size: NA
J: TRBJ2-1
D: TRBD1
V: TRBV27
DNA: TGTGCCAGCAGTGCCCGACAGGGGTCCTACAATGAGCAGTTCTTC
CDR3: CASSARQGSYNEQFF

size: NA
J: TRBJ2-7
D: NA
V: TRBV2
DNA: TGTGCCTCCCAATTTTCCTCCTACGAGCAGTACTTC
CDR3: CASQFSSYEQYF

size: NA
J: TRBJ1-2
D: NA
V: TRBV7-2
DNA: TGTGCCAGCAGCACCCCTATAGCCCTCTATGGCTACACCTTC
CDR3: CASSTPIALYGYTF

size: NA
J: TRBJ2-1
D: TRBD2
V: TRBV18
DNA: TGTGCCAGCTCACCAAGCGGACTAGCGGGAATCAATGAGCAGTTCTTC
CDR3: CASSPSGLAGINEQFF

size: NA
J: TRBJ1-4
D: NA
V: TRBV20-1
DNA: TGCAGTGCTAGTATCCGCCAAGAGCTGTTTTTT
CDR3: CSASIRQELFF

size: NA
J: TRBJ1-1
D: TRBD1
V: TRBV5-1
DNA: TGCGCCAGCAGCCCAGCAGGGGGCCGGGACACTGAAGCTTTCTTT
CDR3: CASSPAGGRDTEAFF

size: NA
J: TRBJ1-1
D: NA
V: TRBV19
DNA: TGTGCCAGTAGTATCTGGCAGAACACTGAAGCTTTCTTT
CDR3: CASSIWQNTEAFF

size: NA
J: TRBJ2-7
D: TRBD2
V: TRBV3-1/TRBV3-2
DNA: TGTGCCAGCAGTCCGAGCGGGAACCTATACGAGCAGTACTTC
CDR3: CASSPSGNLYEQYF

size: NA
J: TRBJ2-1
D: NA
V: TRBV27
DNA: TGTGCCAGCAGTTTATCTCGGTACAATGAGCAGTTCTTC
CDR3: CASSLSRYNEQFF

size: NA
J: TRBJ1-1
D: TRBD1
V: TRBV18
DNA: TGTGCCAGCGCCGCGGAGGGGGCAGCAGCTTTCTTT
CDR3: CASAAEGAAAFF

size: NA
J: TRBJ1-2
D: NA
V: TRBV19
DNA: TGTGCCAGTAGTATAACTTCGTATGGCTACACCTTC
CDR3: CASSITSYGYTF

size: NA
J: TRBJ1-1
D: NA
V: TRBV5-5
DNA: TGTGCCAGCAGCTTCTCAGGGCGACAGAACACTGAAGCTTTCTTT
CDR3: CASSFSGRQNTEAFF

size: NA
J: TRBJ1-5
D: NA
V: TRBV6-6
DNA: TGTGCCAGCAGACTAGGCAATCAGCCCCAGCATTTT
CDR3: CASRLGNQPQHF

size: few
J: TRBJ1-5
D: NA
V: TRBV5-1
DNA: TGCGCCAGCAGCTTGGATCCGGGGATAGATGATCAGCCCCAGCATTTT
CDR3: CASSLDPGIDDQPQHF

size: NA
J: TRBJ2-3
D: TRBD2
V: TRBV7-2
DNA: TGTGCCAGCAGCTCGTTAGCGGGGGGGCCTTCAGATACGCAGTATTTT
CDR3: CASSSLAGGPSDTQYF

size: NA
J: TRBJ2-2
D: NA
V: TRBV5-1
DNA: TGCGCCAGCAGCTGGAGGCTGGGGGCCAACACCGGGGAGCTGTTTTTT
CDR3: CASSWRLGANTGELFF

size: NA
J: TRBJ1-3
D: NA
V: TRBV3-1/TRBV3-2
DNA: TGTGCCAGGTCCGCGGGTACGACGGGAAACACCATATATTTT
CDR3: CARSAGTTGNTIYF

size: NA
J: TRBJ1-6
D: TRBD1
V: TRBV9
DNA: TGTGCCAGCAGCGTAGGTGGGGGGACAGGGCCGAATTCACCCCTCCACTTT
CDR3: CASSVGGGTGPNSPLHF

size: NA
J: TRBJ1-3
D: NA
V: TRBV28
DNA: TGTGCCAGCAGTCCAGTCAACGGGGTGTCTGGAAACACCATATATTTT
CDR3: CASSPVNGVSGNTIYF

size: NA
J: TRBJ2-7
D: TRBD2
V: TRBV6-2/TRBV6-3
DNA: TGTGCCAGCAGTCTAAGGACTAGCGGGGGGACCTACGAGCAGTACTTC
CDR3: CASSLRTSGGTYEQYF

size: NA
J: TRBJ1-1
D: NA
V: TRBV7-3
DNA: TGTGCCAGCAGCTTAATTCGGGTGGGGAACACTGAAGCTTTCTTT
CDR3: CASSLIRVGNTEAFF

size: many
J: TRBJ2-3
D: TRBD2
V: TRBV6-1
DNA: TGTGCCAGCAGTGAATCTGGCGGGGGGGCAGATACGCAGTATTTT
CDR3: CASSESGGGADTQYF

size: NA
J: TRBJ2-1
D: NA
V: TRBV13
DNA: TGTGCCAGCAGCCGAGGGGGAGCGGCCTCCTACAATGAGCAGTTCTTC
CDR3: CASSRGGAASYNEQFF

size: NA
J: TRBJ1-2
D: TRBD1
V: TRBV27
DNA: TGTGCCAGCAGTCCCGGGGTAGGGGGCTTCTATGGCTACACCTTC
CDR3: CASSPGVGGFYGYTF

size: NA
J: TRBJ1-3
D: TRBD1
V: TRBV19
DNA: TGTGCCAGTAGTATAGGGTACAGGGGCCGACTATCTGGAAACACCATATATTTT
CDR3: CASSIGYRGRLSGNTIYF

size: NA
J: TRBJ1-2
D: NA
V: TRBV5-1
DNA: TGCGCCAGCAGCTTCAGGACAGTAGGAGACGGCTACACCTTC
CDR3: CASSFRTVGDGYTF

size: once
J: TRBJ1-1
D: NA
V: TRBV30
DNA: TGTGCCTGGAAGGAGACAGTGAACACTGAAGCTTTCTTT
CDR3: CAWKETVNTEAFF

size: NA
J: TRBJ1-2
D: NA
V: TRBV4-1
DNA: TGCGCCAGCAGCCGGCTGGGGGCGAACTATGGCTACACCTTC
CDR3: CASSRLGANYGYTF

size: NA
J: TRBJ2-2
D: TRBD2
V: TRBV5-1
DNA: TGCGCCAGCAGCTTGGAAGGACTAGCGGGCAACACCGGGGAGCTGTTTTTT
CDR3: CASSLEGLAGNTGELFF

size: NA
J: TRBJ1-2
D: NA
V: TRBV6-2/TRBV6-3
DNA: TGTGCCAGCAGTTATGACCGGGAATACTATGGCTACACCTTC
CDR3: CASSYDREYYGYTF

size: NA
J: TRBJ2-1
D: TRBD2
V: TRBV27
DNA: TGTGCCAGCAGTTTAGCGGGGGACTACAATGAGCAGTTCTTC
CDR3: CASSLAGDYNEQFF

size: once
J: TRBJ2-3
D: TRBD2
V: TRBV4-1
DNA: TGCGCCAGCAGCCAGGAAAAACTAGCGGGAGTGACAGATACGCAGTATTTT
CDR3: CASSQEKLAGVTDTQYF

size: NA
J: TRBJ1-1
D: NA
V: TRBV12-3/TRBV12-4
DNA: TGTGCCAGCAGTCCGCAGACAGCTACTGAAGCTTTCTTT
CDR3: CASSPQTATEAFF

size: NA
J: TRBJ2-1
D: TRBD2
V: TRBV6-4
DNA: TGTGCCAGCAGCGGGACTATGTACAATGAGCAGTTCTTC
CDR3: CASSGTMYNEQFF

size: NA
J: TRBJ2-2
D: TRBD1
V: TRBV6-1
DNA: TGTGCCAGCAGTGAGACCCAGGGGGTTGGGTTGGCCGGGGAGCTGTTTTTT
CDR3: CASSETQGVGLAGELFF

size: NA
J: TRBJ2-1
D: TRBD2
V: TRBV20-1
DNA: TGCAGTGCTAGTAGCGGGACTTCCTACAATGAGCAGTTCTTC
CDR3: CSASSGTSYNEQFF

size: NA
J: TRBJ1-6
D: NA
V: TRBV5-1
DNA: TGCGCCAGCAGCTGGAGCGGGGGTGATAATTCACCCCTCCACTTT
CDR3: CASSWSGGDNSPLHF

size: NA
J: TRBJ2-1
D: NA
V: TRBV4-1
DNA: TGCGCCAGCAGCCCCACTACAACGAACAATGAGCAGTTCTTC
CDR3: CASSPTTTNNEQFF

size: few
J: TRBJ1-1
D: NA
V: TRBV19
DNA: TGTGCCAGTAGCATACCGGGAGGAGGAATCTGGAGAGCTTTCTTT
CDR3: CASSIPGGGIWRAFF

size: NA
J: TRBJ2-1
D: NA
V: TRBV11-1
DNA: TGTGCCAGCAGCTTACAAGGAGAAGACTACAATGAGCAGTTCTTC
CDR3: CASSLQGEDYNEQFF

size: NA
J: TRBJ1-3
D: TRBD1
V: TRBV5-4
DNA: TGTGCCAGCAGCGTGGACAGGGGGCGCTCTGGAAACACCATATATTTT
CDR3: CASSVDRGRSGNTIYF

size: NA
J: TRBJ2-1
D: TRBD2
V: TRBV2
DNA: TGTGCCAGCAGTGGACTAGCGGGAGCGGGTTACAATGAGCAGTTCTTC
CDR3: CASSGLAGAGYNEQFF

size: once
J: TRBJ1-5
D: NA
V: TRBV28
DNA: TGTGCCAGCGGCGAGGTTAGCAATCAGCCCCAGCATTTT
CDR3: CASGEVSNQPQHF

size: NA
J: TRBJ2-7
D: NA
V: TRBV24-1
DNA: TGTGCCACCAGTGATTCGACATCGACGACGGGGGAGCAGTACTTC
CDR3: CATSDSTSTTGEQYF

size: NA
J: TRBJ2-1
D: NA
V: TRBV5-4
DNA: TGTGCCAGCAGCTTTATCGACTTAGGCTACAATGAGCAGTTCTTC
CDR3: CASSFIDLGYNEQFF

size: NA
J: TRBJ2-2
D: NA
V: TRBV5-1
DNA: TGCGCCAGCAGCTTGGATCCAGGAAGGACCGGGGAGCTGTTTTTT
CDR3: CASSLDPGRTGELFF

size: NA
J: TRBJ2-3
D: TRBD1
V: TRBV4-2
DNA: TGTGCCAGCAGCCAAGCGACAGGGTTTAGCACAGATACGCAGTATTTT
CDR3: CASSQATGFSTDTQYF

size: NA
J: TRBJ1-6
D: TRBD1
V: TRBV5-1
DNA: TGCGCCAGCAGCTTGACCCGGACAGGGGCCTCACCCCTCCACTTT
CDR3: CASSLTRTGASPLHF

size: NA
J: TRBJ1-2
D: TRBD1
V: TRBV6-5
DNA: TGTGCCAGCAGAGGGTGGACAGGGGAGGGCTACACCTTC
CDR3: CASRGWTGEGYTF

size: NA
J: TRBJ1-5
D: NA
V: TRBV5-1
DNA: TGCGCCAGCAGCCTGGGGCCGAGCAATCAGCCCCAGCATTTT
CDR3: CASSLGPSNQPQHF

size: NA
J: TRBJ2-7
D: NA
V: TRBV6-2/TRBV6-3
DNA: TGTGCCAGCAGTTACAGTCTGAGCTCCTACGAGCAGTACTTC
CDR3: CASSYSLSSYEQYF

size: NA
J: TRBJ2-7
D: NA
V: TRBV28
DNA: TGTGCCAGCAGTTGGGGGGAGTTGGTCTACGAGCAGTACTTC
CDR3: CASSWGELVYEQYF

size: NA
J: TRBJ1-1
D: NA
V: TRBV11-3
DNA: TGTGCCAGCAGCCTTACAGGGAAGGGGAACACTGAAGCTTTCTTT
CDR3: CASSLTGKGNTEAFF

size: NA
J: TRBJ2-1
D: NA
V: TRBV6-5
DNA: TGTGCCAGCAGTTACTCGAGACAGTGGGCCAACAATGAGCAGTTCTTC
CDR3: CASSYSRQWANNEQFF

size: NA
J: TRBJ2-7
D: NA
V: TRBV7-9
DNA: TGTGCCAGCAGCTTATCCAGCGAGAGGACTGAGTACTTC
CDR3: CASSLSSERTEYF

size: NA
J: TRBJ1-4
D: TRBD1
V: TRBV7-8
DNA: TGTGCCAGCAGCTCGGGACAGGATAACGAAAAACTGTTTTTT
CDR3: CASSSGQDNEKLFF